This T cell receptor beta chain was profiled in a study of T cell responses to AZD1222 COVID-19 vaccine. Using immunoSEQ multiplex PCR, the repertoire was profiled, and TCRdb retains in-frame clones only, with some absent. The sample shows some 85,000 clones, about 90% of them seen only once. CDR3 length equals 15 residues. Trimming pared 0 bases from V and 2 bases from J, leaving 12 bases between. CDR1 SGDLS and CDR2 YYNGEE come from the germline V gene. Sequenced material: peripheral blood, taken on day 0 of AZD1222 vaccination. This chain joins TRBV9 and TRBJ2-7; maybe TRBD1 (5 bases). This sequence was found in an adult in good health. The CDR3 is CASSVGQGAAYEQYF. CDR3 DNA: TGTGCCAGCAGCGTAGGACAAGGGGCGGCCTACGAGCAGTACTTC.